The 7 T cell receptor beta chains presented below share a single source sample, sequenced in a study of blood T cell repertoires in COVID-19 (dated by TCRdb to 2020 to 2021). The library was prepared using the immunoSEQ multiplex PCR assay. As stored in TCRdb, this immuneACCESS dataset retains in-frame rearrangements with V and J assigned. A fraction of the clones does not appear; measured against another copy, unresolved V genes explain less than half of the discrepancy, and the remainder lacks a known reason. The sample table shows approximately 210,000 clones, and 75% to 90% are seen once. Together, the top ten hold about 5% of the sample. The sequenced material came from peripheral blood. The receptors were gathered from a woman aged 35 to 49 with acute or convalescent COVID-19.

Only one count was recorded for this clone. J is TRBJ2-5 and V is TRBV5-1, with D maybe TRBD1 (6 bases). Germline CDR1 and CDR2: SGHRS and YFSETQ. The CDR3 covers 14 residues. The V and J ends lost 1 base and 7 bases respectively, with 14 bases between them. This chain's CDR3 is CASSLPTGPGTQYF. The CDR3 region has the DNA TGCGCCAGCAGCTTGCCGACAGGCCCTGGGACCCAGTACTTC.

CDR3: CASSLAAGRETQYF. DNA for the CDR3: TGCGCCAGCAGCTTGGCGGCGGGGCGTGAGACCCAGTACTTC. The genes are TRBV5-1 and TRBJ2-5; a possible D gene is TRBD2 (6 bases). V lost 0 bases and J lost 5, with 11 bases in between. The CDR3 covers 14 residues. Looked up from germline, CDR1 is SGHRS and CDR2 is YFSETQ.

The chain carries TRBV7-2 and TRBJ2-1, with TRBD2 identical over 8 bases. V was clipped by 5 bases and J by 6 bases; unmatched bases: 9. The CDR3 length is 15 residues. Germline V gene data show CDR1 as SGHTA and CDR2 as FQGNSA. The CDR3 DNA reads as TGTGCCAGCAGCGCGAAAAGCGGGGGCCCCAATGAGCAGTTCTTC. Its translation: CASSAKSGGPNEQFF.

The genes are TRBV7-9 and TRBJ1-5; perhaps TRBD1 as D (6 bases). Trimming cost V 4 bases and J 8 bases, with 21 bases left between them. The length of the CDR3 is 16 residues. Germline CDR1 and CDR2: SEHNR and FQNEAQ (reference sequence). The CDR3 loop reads CASSSHYLQGREPQHF. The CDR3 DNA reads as TGTGCCAGCAGCTCCCACTATTTACAGGGCCGGGAGCCCCAGCATTTT.

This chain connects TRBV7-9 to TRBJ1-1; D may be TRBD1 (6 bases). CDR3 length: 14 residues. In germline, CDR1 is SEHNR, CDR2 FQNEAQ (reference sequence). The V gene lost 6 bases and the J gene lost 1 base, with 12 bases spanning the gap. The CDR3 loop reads CASSQGLENTEAFF. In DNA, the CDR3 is TGTGCCAGCAGTCAGGGGTTGGAGAACACTGAAGCTTTCTTT.

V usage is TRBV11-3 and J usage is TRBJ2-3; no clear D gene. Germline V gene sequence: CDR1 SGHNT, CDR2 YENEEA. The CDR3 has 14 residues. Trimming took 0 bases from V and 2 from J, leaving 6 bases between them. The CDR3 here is CASSLDRLTDTQYF. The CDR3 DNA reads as TGTGCCAGCAGCTTAGATCGACTCACAGATACGCAGTATTTT.

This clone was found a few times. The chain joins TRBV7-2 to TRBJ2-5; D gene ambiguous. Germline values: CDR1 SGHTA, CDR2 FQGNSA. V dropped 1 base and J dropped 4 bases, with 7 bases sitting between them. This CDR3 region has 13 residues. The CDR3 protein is CASSLVYGETQYF. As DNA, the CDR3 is TGTGCCAGCAGCTTAGTTTACGGAGAGACCCAGTACTTC.